A single sample is the source of the 5 T cell receptor beta chains below, sequenced in a study of chemoradiotherapy in HPV16-positive cancers. Data came from immunoSEQ multiplex PCR; TCRdb stores just in-frame clones and leaves some out. The sample includes fewer than 30,000 clones, approximately 95% of them seen just once. Sample acquisition took place from a patient who underwent chemoradiotherapy. These receptors all come from a human donor with HPV-associated anogenital cancer.

This rearrangement joins TRBV28 to TRBJ2-7; D is unclear. CDR1 and CDR2 (germline): MDHEN, SYDVKM. The V end was cut by 5 bases, the J end by 1 base, with 9 bases between. This CDR3 region has 13 residues. The CDR3 nucleotides read TGTGCCAGCAGTCCGCTCGGGTCCTACGAGCAGTACTTC. It codes for CASSPLGSYEQYF.

The genes are TRBV29-1 and TRBJ1-4; 10 bases are shared with TRBD1. The junction had 7 bases not matched to a gene; V was cut back by 6 bases and J by 3 bases. The CDR3 spans 15 residues. Germline assignment: CDR1 SQVTM and CDR2 ANQGSEA. CDR3 protein: CSVSGTGASNEKLFF. For the CDR3, the DNA is TGCAGCGTCTCCGGGACAGGGGCCTCTAATGAAAAACTGTTTTTT.

The count of this clone is one. The V and J genes are TRBV27 and TRBJ1-2, with no clear D. V was pared by 4 bases and J by 8 bases, with 14 bases between. CDR3 length: 13 residues. The V gene's germline CDR1 is MNHEY and CDR2 SMNVEV (reference sequence). CDR3 region: CASSSPPHEGYTF. The DNA of the CDR3 is TGTGCCAGCAGTTCCCCCCCCCATGAGGGCTACACCTTC.

The CDR3 DNA sequence: TGTGCCAGCAGTTCTTCTAGCGGGGACCGACTGGGAGGCTACACCTTC. Amino acid sequence: CASSSSSGDRLGGYTF. The J gene is TRBJ1-2, the V gene TRBV28, with D possibly matching TRBD1 (5 bases). Looked up from germline, CDR1 is MDHEN and CDR2 is SYDVKM. This CDR3 has 16 amino acids. Trimming stripped 4 bases from V and 8 bases from J, with 23 bases between.

The rearrangement joins TRBV7-2 to TRBJ1-2; weak D call: TRBD1 (5 bases). The CDR3 has 16 amino acids. Trimming shortened V by 7 bases and J by 8 bases, and 26 bases separated the two germline ends. The germline V gene encodes CDR1 SGHTA and CDR2 FQGNSA. In nucleotides, the CDR3 is TGTGCCAGCATCTTGGAGTACTCGGATTCGAGGGGAGGCTACACCTTC. Its protein is CASILEYSDSRGGYTF.